This T cell receptor (beta chain) is drawn from a study of PD-1 blockade in classical Hodgkin lymphoma. The CDR3 loop spans 15 amino acids. J gave up 5 bases and V 7 bases, and 14 bases lay outside the gene matches. The V gene's germline CDR1 is MDHEN and CDR2 SYDVKM. Patients all relapsed after autologous stem cell transplantation, and there was variation in brentuximab vedotin exposure. Complete response, partial response or progressive disease was recorded as best response. TCRdb's copy holds only in-frame clones and misses some; the assay was immunoSEQ multiplex PCR. The repertoire holds roughly 50,000 clones, with roughly 80% as singletons.

The TCR originated in a human donor with classical Hodgkin lymphoma. The chain joins TRBV28 to TRBJ2-7; 7 bases agree with TRBD2. The sequencing here drew on peripheral blood mononuclear cells (PBMCs), taken at baseline. The CDR3 coding sequence is TGTGCCAGCACCCTAGGAAGGGGAGGGAGGAACGAGCAGTACTTC. It encodes CASTLGRGGRNEQYF.